This T cell receptor (beta chain) was profiled in a study of T cell responses to AZD1222 COVID-19 vaccine. Study-wide results and limits: Donors were chiefly white British, with a greater number of females, and clonal diversity was perhaps underestimated. Only a handful of AZD1222 recipients tested seropositive at baseline. Unmutated variant regions are reportedly targeted by nearly half of spike-specific TCRs.

Trimming left V 0 bases short and J 6 bases short, with 9 bases between. This CDR3 is built from 14 residues. Germline CDR1 is SGHRS and CDR2 is YFSETQ. This clone was counted once. Antigen unknown. Repertoires were generated with immunoSEQ multiplex PCR, while TCRdb's copy carries only in-frame clones and drops some. The sample consists of 150,000 to 200,000 clones, approximately 94% of them appearing once. This specimen was peripheral blood, taken 28 days after the second AZD1222 dose. The sequence was obtained from an adult who received the AZD1222 COVID-19 vaccine. V is TRBV5-1 and J is TRBJ2-2, with D possibly TRBD1 on 5 matching bases. CDR3 nucleotides: TGCGCCAGCAGCTTGGGGACAATCTCCGGGGAGCTGTTTTTT. This translates into CASSLGTISGELFF.